This note documents a single T cell receptor beta chain sequence. Its target is not known. This sample is drawn from a study of cytomegalovirus exposure and HLA in healthy donors. Use of 60 Vbeta and 13 Jbeta primers characterized the PCR. Only in-frame clones appear in the TCRdb table, and some are missing; sequencing was by immunoSEQ multiplex PCR. Of approximately 140,000 clones listed, 80% to 90% were seen once; the top ten hold less than 3%. Whole-study results and caveats: An analysis that came later showed most CMV-associated TCR beta chains appearing HLA-restricted. A missense DCLRE1C variant was associated with V- and J-gene trimming of TCR beta chains in a later analysis, and an independent cohort replicated the association. TCR beta V segments were, for the most part, productive about 87% or about 30% of the time in an earlier analysis.

The CDR3 runs 16 residues. The germline gives CDR1 SGDLS, CDR2 YYNGEE. The ends were cut back, 3 bases at V and 6 bases at J, with 22 bases in the middle. The sample comprised PBMCs. The chain combines TRBV9 with TRBJ2-7, with D perhaps matching TRBD2 (6 bases). The sequence derives from a man aged 45 to 65 in good health and CMV-seronegative. CDR3 amino acids: CASSADVTAGTSEQYF. CDR3 nucleotides: TGTGCCAGCAGCGCCGACGTCACGGCGGGGACGAGCGAGCAGTACTTC. The variable domain in full, completed from reference TRBV9 and TRBJ2-7, reads DSGVTQTPKHLITATGQRVTLRCSPRSGDLSVYWYQQSLDQGLQFLIQYYNGEERAKGNILERFSAQQFPDLHSELNLSSLELGDSALYFCASSADVTAGTSEQYFGPGTRLTVT.